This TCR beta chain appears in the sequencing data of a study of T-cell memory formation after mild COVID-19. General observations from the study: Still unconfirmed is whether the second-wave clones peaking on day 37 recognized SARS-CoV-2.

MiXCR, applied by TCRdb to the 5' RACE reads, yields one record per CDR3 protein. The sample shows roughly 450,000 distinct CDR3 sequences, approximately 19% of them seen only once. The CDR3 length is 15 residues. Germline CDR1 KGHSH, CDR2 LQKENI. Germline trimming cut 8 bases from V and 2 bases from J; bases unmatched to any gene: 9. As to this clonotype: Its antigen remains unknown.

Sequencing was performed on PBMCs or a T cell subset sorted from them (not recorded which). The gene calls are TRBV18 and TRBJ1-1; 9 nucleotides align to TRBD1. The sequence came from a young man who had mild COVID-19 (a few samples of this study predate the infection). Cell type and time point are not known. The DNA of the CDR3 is TGTGCCAGCGCCGGCTCACAGGGGGCTAACACTGAAGCTTTCTTT. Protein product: CASAGSQGANTEAFF.